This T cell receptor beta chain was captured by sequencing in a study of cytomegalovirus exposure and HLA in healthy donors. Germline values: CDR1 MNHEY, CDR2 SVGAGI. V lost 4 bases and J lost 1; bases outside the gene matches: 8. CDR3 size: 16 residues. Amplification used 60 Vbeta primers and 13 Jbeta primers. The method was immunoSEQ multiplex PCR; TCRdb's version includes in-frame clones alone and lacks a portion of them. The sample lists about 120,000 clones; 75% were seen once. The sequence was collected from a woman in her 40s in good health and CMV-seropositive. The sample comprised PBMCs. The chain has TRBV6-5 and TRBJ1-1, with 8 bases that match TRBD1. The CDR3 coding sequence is TGTGCCAGCAGTTCCATCCCACAGGGGGGGAACACTGAAGCTTTCTTT. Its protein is CASSSIPQGGNTEAFF.